This T cell receptor beta chain stems from a study of CD4+ T cells in melanoma. Study-level findings and limits: In melanoma, neoantigen-specific CD4+ T cells reportedly differed in differentiation state. CD8+ T cell, macrophage and B cell function reportedly correlated with neoantigen-specific CD4+ T cells.

Germline V gene sequence: CDR1 SGDLS, CDR2 YYNGEE. V gave up 2 bases and J gave up 5 bases, with 16 bases separating them. The CDR3 is 15 residues long. Notes on this clone: The antigen is not known.

Clones were read by immunoSEQ multiplex PCR, and TCRdb kept only the in-frame ones, dropping some. The table shows about 22,000 clones, with approximately 80% occurring only once. The rearrangement links TRBV9 to TRBJ1-1; D is unresolved. The receptor was isolated from a human donor with melanoma. What was sequenced was cells from a culture (not recorded whether cultured in vitro). DNA of the CDR3: TGTGCCAGCAGCGTCGGAAGTACGGGCATGACTGAAGCTTTCTTT. Translating gives CASSVGSTGMTEAFF.